The source of this T cell receptor beta chain is a study of response to subunit inactivated influenza vaccine. The study's findings and limits: The authors put forward the suggestion that each seasonal influenza vaccination may bring in only a limited number of new T cells.

A few counts support this clonotype. No antigen is known for it. One entry per CDR3 protein results from TCRdb running MiXCR on the RT-PCR reads. The data hold 500,000 to 550,000 distinct CDR3 sequences, with 6% to 9% observed a single time. This CDR3 has 16 residues. CDR1 and CDR2 (germline): MNHEY, SVGEGT. The V segment lost 5 bases and the J segment 6 bases; nucleotides outside the gene matches: 5. This TCR was sampled from a man between 50 and 69 years old who received an inactivated influenza vaccine. Material: PBMCs from blood, obtained around 25 months after vaccination. V and J are TRBV6-2 or TRBV6-3 and TRBJ2-1, with 15 bases identical to TRBD2. CDR3 DNA: TGTGCCAGCAGTGCCCTGGGACTAGCGGGAGGCAATGAGCAGTTCTTC. Translation gives CASSALGLAGGNEQFF.